The clone carrying this TCR beta chain was detected a few times. What it recognizes is unknown. Germline V gene sequence: CDR1 SQVTM, CDR2 ANQGSEA. V lost 4 bases to trimming and J lost 2 bases, with 16 bases between them. The CDR3 is 15 amino acids. This entry comes from a study of CD8 T cells in ankylosing spondylitis. TCRdb recomputed calls from the 5' RACE reads with MiXCR, one row per CDR3 protein. The sample lists 300,000 to 400,000 distinct CDR3 sequences, roughly 20% occurring once. Findings and caveats of the study: What appeared characteristic of ankylosing spondylitis blood was a TCR beta motif of under 10 highly homologous variants. Clones tied to disease were said to be significantly enriched in matched ankylosing spondylitis synovial fluid.

This sequence joins TRBV29-1 and TRBJ2-3; a possible D gene is TRBD1 (5 bases). Sequencing was carried out using blood, either unsorted or a sorted T cell fraction (not recorded which). The TCR was taken from a male donor with ankylosing spondylitis or in good health (not recorded which). The CDR3 bases are TGCAGCGTTGTAAATGGGGCAGGGAACACAGATACGCAGTATTTT. Translation gives CSVVNGAGNTDTQYF.